What follows describes a single TCR beta chain. This CDR3 is built from 15 residues. Per germline, CDR1 MDHEN and CDR2 SYDVKM. UMI labels and 5' RACE were used to prepare the TRB cDNA libraries. TCRdb reprocessed the 5' RACE reads, keeping one entry per CDR3 protein, no DNA. The table for this sample gives over 100,000 distinct CDR3 sequences. This specimen belongs to a study of CXCR3-negative and CXCR3-positive naive CD8 T cells. The rearrangement uses TRBV28 and TRBJ1-1; TCRdb's D gene call, TRBD1, goes unchecked for lack of DNA. This clonotype was obtained from a human donor in good health. Some clones in this sample may be carry-over from other donors' samples. Material: naive CXCR3- CD8+ T cells from blood. This sample's subset: CD45RO-CCR7+CD27+CD95- naive CD8+ T cells lacking CXCR3 (TNR3-). The CDR3 is CASQSPYRGHSEAFF.